This TCR beta chain was sequenced in a study of metastatic and nonmetastatic thyroid tumors. Overall study context: Patients with malignant and benign thyroid disease provided blood and tumor or nodule tissue, whose repertoires were compared.

This clone was seen a few times. This CDR3 has 16 amino acids. J was trimmed by 5 bases and V by 7 bases; bases with no gene match: 10. Among the patients, none had received any treatment before thyroid surgery. TCRdb reprocessed the PCR reads via MiXCR. The sample holds a few thousand clones, around 30% seen once. The chain has TRBV12-3 or TRBV12-4 and TRBJ2-3, with 12 bases aligning to TRBD2. This sequence originates from a female donor with papillary thyroid cancer or a benign thyroid nodule (not recorded which). Some clones in this sample may be carry-over from other donors' samples. The material sequenced was adjacent normal tissue. The CDR3 sequence: CASTSRLAGEVDTQYF. The DNA for the CDR3 is TGTGCCAGCACTTCCCGACTAGCGGGAGAGGTAGATACGCAGTATTTT.